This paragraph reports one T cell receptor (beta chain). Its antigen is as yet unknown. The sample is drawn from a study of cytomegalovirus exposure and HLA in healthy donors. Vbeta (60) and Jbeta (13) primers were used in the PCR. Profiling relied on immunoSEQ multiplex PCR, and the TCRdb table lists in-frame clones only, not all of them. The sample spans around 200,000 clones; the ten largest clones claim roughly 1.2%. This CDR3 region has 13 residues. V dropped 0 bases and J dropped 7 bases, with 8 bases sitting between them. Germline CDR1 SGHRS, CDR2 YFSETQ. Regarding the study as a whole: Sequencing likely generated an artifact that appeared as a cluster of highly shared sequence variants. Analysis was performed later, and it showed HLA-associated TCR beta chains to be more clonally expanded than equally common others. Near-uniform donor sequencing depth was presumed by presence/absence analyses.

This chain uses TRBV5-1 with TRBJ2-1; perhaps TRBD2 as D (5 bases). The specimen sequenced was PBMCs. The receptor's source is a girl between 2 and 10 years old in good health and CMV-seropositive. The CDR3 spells CASSLESGNEQFF. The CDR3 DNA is TGCGCCAGCAGCTTGGAATCGGGGAATGAGCAGTTCTTC.